This T cell receptor beta chain was sequenced in a study of human CD8 memory T cell subsets. Study-level findings and limits: The chains that were sequenced in this study were only T cell receptor beta chains.

Details on this clonotype: Its specificity is unknown.

The CDR3 loop spans 14 amino acids. Germline CDR1 WNHNN, CDR2 SYGVQD (reference sequence). Generation of TCR beta libraries used UMI-labeled 5' RACE. TCRdb re-called the 5' RACE reads and gives one entry per CDR3 protein, without DNA. This sample's clone table lists approximately 11,000 distinct CDR3 sequences. A negative magnetic separation step was used to enrich total CD8+ T cells. The sequenced material came from CD8+ T cells from PBMCs. This clonotype was sampled from a human donor in good health. This chain uses TRBV10-1 with TRBJ2-3; the D call of TRBD2 rests on TCRdb alone, since no DNA is present to check it. The CDR3: CASSESGVADTQYF.